This TCR beta chain was sequenced in a study of CD39 and CD103 CD8 tumor-infiltrating T cells. Assay: immunoSEQ multiplex PCR; the TCRdb copy retains only in-frame clones and omits some. The repertoire has 15,000 to 20,000 clones, around nine tenths of them found once; the top ten carry about 4.4%. The CDR3 extends over 16 amino acids. The germline CDR1 and CDR2 sequences are MNHEY and SVGAGI. Trimming took off 0 bases at V and 0 bases at J, with 12 bases between the two ends. The chain recombines TRBV6-5 with TRBJ2-7; unclear D gene. This clonotype originated in a human donor with head and neck squamous cell carcinoma. Source material: CD8+ T cells sorted from blood. Subset defined: total memory CD8 T cells (CD45RA-CCR7+/-) from blood or uninvolved lymph node. The CDR3 loop is CASSYSGNRISYEQYF. CDR3 coding DNA: TGTGCCAGCAGTTACTCTGGAAATAGGATCTCCTACGAGCAGTACTTC.